The rows below give T cell receptor beta chains drawn from one sample of a study of cytomegalovirus exposure and HLA in healthy donors. TCRdb keeps only in-frame clones here, not all; method: immunoSEQ multiplex PCR. The sample lists tens of thousands of clones; approximately 83% were seen once. The sample was PBMCs. The receptors were gathered from a female donor in good health and CMV-seronegative. The CDR3 runs from the conserved cysteine through the conserved F or W. The D gene is left open where the match is weak. Where a row states a size, it is once, few, many or the class of an expanded clone; other rows omit it.

TRBJ2-1 - - TRBV2 CASTERRHEQFF TGTGCCAGCACCGAGCGAAGGCATGAGCAGTTCTTC
TRBJ2-1 few TRBD2 TRBV29-1 CSVDGGRAYNEQFF TGCAGCGTTGACGGCGGGAGGGCCTACAATGAGCAGTTCTTC
TRBJ2-3 - - TRBV27 CASSWQRATDTQYF TGTGCCAGCAGTTGGCAGCGGGCCACAGATACGCAGTATTTT
TRBJ1-1 - - TRBV27 CASSLRGSGTEAFF TGTGCCAGCAGTTTAAGGGGGTCGGGCACTGAAGCTTTCTTT
TRBJ2-6 few TRBD1 TRBV9 CASSLMTGGATGANVLTF TGTGCCAGCAGCCTAATGACAGGGGGCGCAACTGGGGCCAACGTCCTGACTTTC
TRBJ2-7 - TRBD2 TRBV4-1 CASSSPGLAGDEQYF TGCGCCAGCAGCTCCCCCGGGCTAGCGGGGGACGAGCAGTACTTC
TRBJ1-5 - - TRBV5-5 CASSLFELNNQPQHF TGTGCCAGCAGCTTGTTCGAACTGAACAATCAGCCCCAGCATTTT
TRBJ2-7 - - TRBV28 CASSLPHSPYEQYF TGTGCCAGCAGTTTGCCCCACAGTCCCTACGAGCAGTACTTC
TRBJ2-3 - - TRBV5-1 CASSLAPREPRTDTQYF TGCGCCAGCAGCTTGGCCCCCCGGGAGCCTAGGACGGATACGCAGTATTTT
TRBJ2-7 - TRBD2 TRBV27 CASSLSGTSGHPAYEQYF TGTGCCAGCAGTTTATCGGGTACTAGCGGGCACCCGGCCTACGAGCAGTACTTC
TRBJ2-1 - TRBD1 TRBV18 CASSLLGGQASYNEQFF TGTGCCAGCTCCCTGTTGGGGGGACAGGCCTCCTACAATGAGCAGTTCTTC
TRBJ2-2 few - TRBV19 CASSRQGRITANTGELFF TGTGCCAGTAGTAGGCAGGGGAGAATAACGGCGAACACCGGGGAGCTGTTTTTT
TRBJ2-1 - TRBD2 TRBV7-3 CASSLISGRSYNEQFF TGTGCCAGCAGCCTCATAAGCGGGAGATCCTACAATGAGCAGTTCTTC
TRBJ2-2 - - TRBV30 CACIPRGGEAGELFF TGTGCCTGCATCCCCCGCGGAGGGGAGGCCGGGGAGCTGTTTTTT
TRBJ1-4 - - TRBV15 CATSRDQGGTNEKLFF TGTGCCACCAGCAGAGATCAAGGGGGAACCAATGAAAAACTGTTTTTT
TRBJ1-1 - - TRBV30 CAWTRGSDTEAFF TGTGCCTGGACCCGAGGATCGGACACTGAAGCTTTCTTT
TRBJ2-1 - - TRBV5-4 CASGRVTYNEQFF TGTGCCAGCGGCAGGGTCACGTACAATGAGCAGTTCTTC
TRBJ2-7 - - TRBV10-3 CAISEAGDEQYF TGTGCCATCAGTGAGGCAGGGGATGAGCAGTACTTC
TRBJ1-6 - TRBD1 TRBV5-1 CASSRTYADRNNSPLHF TGCGCCAGCAGTCGCACCTACGCGGACAGGAATAATTCACCCCTCCACTTT
TRBJ1-1 - - TRBV5-1 CASSLERVDTEAFF TGCGCCAGCAGCTTGGAACGGGTCGACACTGAAGCTTTCTTT
TRBJ2-1 - TRBD1 TRBV29-1 CSVGQGVQGDNEQFF TGCAGCGTAGGACAGGGCGTACAAGGGGACAATGAGCAGTTCTTC
TRBJ2-2 - TRBD1 TRBV6-5 CASSRDRGNTGELFF TGTGCCAGCAGTAGGGACAGGGGAAACACCGGGGAGCTGTTTTTT
TRBJ2-1 - TRBD2 TRBV30 CAWTQGLAGGSEQFF TGTGCCTGGACCCAGGGACTAGCGGGAGGAAGTGAGCAGTTCTTC
TRBJ2-5 - TRBD1 TRBV5-1 CASSSPPGQTEWGETQYF TGCGCCAGCAGCTCCCCCCCGGGACAGACCGAATGGGGAGAGACCCAGTACTTC
TRBJ2-1 once TRBD1 TRBV13 CASSLSPYRGNEQFF TGTGCCAGCAGCTTATCCCCATACAGGGGCAATGAGCAGTTCTTC
TRBJ1-1 - - TRBV4-2 CASSQLTDTDTEAFF TGTGCCAGCAGCCAACTTACGGACACTGACACTGAAGCTTTCTTT
TRBJ2-1 - TRBD2 TRBV6-1 CASTEAGEWNNEQFF TGTGCCAGCACTGAAGCGGGAGAGTGGAACAATGAGCAGTTCTTC
TRBJ2-1 - TRBD2 TRBV9 CASSTRLAGVRDEQFF TGTGCCAGCAGCACCCGACTAGCGGGGGTCCGTGATGAGCAGTTCTTC
TRBJ1-3 few - TRBV28 CASIQLNTIYF TGTGCCAGCATCCAGTTAAACACCATATATTTT
TRBJ2-1 - - TRBV28 CASSPTPTGEQFF TGTGCCAGCAGTCCCACCCCTACCGGTGAGCAGTTCTTC